Presented here are 7 T cell receptor beta chains from one specimen sequenced in a study of cytomegalovirus exposure and HLA in healthy donors. Vbeta (60) and Jbeta (13) primers were used in the PCR. The assay was immunoSEQ multiplex PCR, and TCRdb's table has in-frame clones only and misses some. The data show 150,000 to 200,000 clones, with around 74% seen just once and around 2% held by the top ten. Sample: PBMCs. The source of these receptors is a female donor in good health and CMV-seronegative.

The sample holds a few counts of this clone. Here the CDR3 DNA reads TGCAGCGTCAAGGGGGCGGCGAACTATGGCTACACCTTC. This translates into CSVKGAANYGYTF. The chain employs TRBV29-1 and TRBJ1-2; 7 bases match TRBD1. V lost 6 bases and J lost 2; bases outside the gene matches: 6. The CDR3 length is 13 residues. Germline V gene sequence: CDR1 SQVTM, CDR2 ANQGSEA.

This sequence joins TRBV30 and TRBJ1-1, with D possibly being TRBD1 (5 bases). The CDR3 totals 14 residues. V lost 3 bases, J lost 4 bases, and 15 bases lay in between. CDR1 is GTSNPN, CDR2 SVGIG, per germline (reference sequence). In nucleotides, the CDR3 is TGTGCCTGGAGATGGGGGGGTGATCTCACTGAAGCTTTCTTT. It codes for CAWRWGGDLTEAFF.

This rearrangement joins TRBV2 to TRBJ2-5, with 10 bases matching TRBD1. The last part of the DNA fits TRBJ2-7 better; the J call may be wrong. This CDR3 spans 15 amino acids. Germline V gives CDR1 SNHLY, CDR2 FYNNEI. The CDR3 sequence is CASSERTGGRYEQYF. The DNA of the CDR3 is TGTGCCAGCAGTGAGAGGACAGGGGGACGCTACGAGCAGTACTTC.

This clone has more than one count but fewer than ten. The CDR3, as DNA: TGCGCCAGCAGCCAAGCAGCAGGCACTGAAGCTTTCTTT. Its translation is CASSQAAGTEAFF. The rearrangement links TRBV4-1 to TRBJ1-1; D not certain. The CDR3 extends over 13 amino acids. V lost 1 base and J 4 bases, leaving 7 bases between the germline ends. Germline CDR1 reads MGHRA; CDR2 reads YSYEKL.

The rearrangement uses TRBV30 and TRBJ1-4; D remains unclear. Trimming took 3 bases from V and 8 from J, leaving 7 bases between them. The CDR3 has 11 residues. CDR1 is GTSNPN and CDR2 is SVGIG in the germline V gene (reference sequence). The CDR3 DNA reads as TGTGCCTGGAGAATACAGGAAAAACTGTTTTTT. Protein sequence: CAWRIQEKLFF.

J is TRBJ1-2 and V is TRBV9; 8 bases agree with TRBD1. Per the germline V gene, CDR1 is SGDLS and CDR2 is YYNGEE. Trimming cost V 4 bases and J 3 bases; bases outside gene matches: 8. The CDR3 consists of 15 residues. CDR3: CASSPTGQDYYGYTF. The CDR3 DNA sequence: TGTGCCAGCAGCCCGACGGGACAGGACTACTATGGCTACACCTTC.

This sequence joins TRBV10-3 and TRBJ2-7; 7 nucleotides match TRBD2. This CDR3 region has 18 residues. Germline V gene data show CDR1 as ENHRY and CDR2 as SYGVKD. The trim removed 0 bases at V and 0 bases at J, leaving 11 bases unmatched. This CDR3 is CAISESTRGGTSSYEQYF. Here the CDR3 DNA reads TGTGCCATCAGTGAGTCGACTCGGGGAGGGACGAGCTCCTACGAGCAGTACTTC.